Sequencing of this T cell receptor beta chain was carried out in a study of brain T cells in children with intractable seizures. Study-wide results and limits: Pre- and post-surgery blood differed in depth, so pre-surgery absences may be undersampling.

This CDR3 region has 13 residues. CDR1 and CDR2 (germline): MNHEY, SVGAGI. V gave up 7 bases and J gave up 0 bases, with 9 bases separating them. Noted time point: blood from clinic visit 5 months post-surgery; TSC patient then seizure free. About this clone: Its antigen is as yet unknown.

The data were produced by immunoSEQ multiplex PCR, yet TCRdb's version contains in-frame clones alone and is incomplete. The data contain about 320,000 clones, over 90% of them singletons. This rearrangement joins TRBV6-5 to TRBJ1-1; perhaps TRBD1 as D (6 bases). The receptor was derived from a boy under two years old with tuberous sclerosis and intractable seizures. Source: peripheral blood, taken more than 4 months after surgery. Here the CDR3 reads CASIQGMNTEAFF. CDR3 sequence (DNA): TGTGCCAGCATCCAGGGGATGAACACTGAAGCTTTCTTT.